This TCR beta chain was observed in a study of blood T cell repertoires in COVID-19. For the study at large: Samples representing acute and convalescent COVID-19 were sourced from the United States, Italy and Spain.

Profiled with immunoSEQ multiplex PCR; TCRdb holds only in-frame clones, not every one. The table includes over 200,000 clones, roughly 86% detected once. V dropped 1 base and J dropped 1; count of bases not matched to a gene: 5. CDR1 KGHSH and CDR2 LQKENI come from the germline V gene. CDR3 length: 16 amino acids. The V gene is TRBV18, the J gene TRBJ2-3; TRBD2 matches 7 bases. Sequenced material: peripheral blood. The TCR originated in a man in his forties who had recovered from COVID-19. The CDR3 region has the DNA TGTGCCAGCTCACCACTTACTAGCGTCCGCACAGATACGCAGTATTTT. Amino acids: CASSPLTSVRTDTQYF.